Following are 16 T cell receptor beta chains from one sample sequenced in a study of T-cell reconstitution after alpha-beta-depleted transplantation in children. Unique molecular identifiers were used in preparing the TCRbeta library. TCRdb recomputed calls from the PCR reads with MiXCR, one row per CDR3 protein. Altogether about 980,000 distinct CDR3 sequences are present, under 30% being singletons, with the ten largest covering over 25%. The sample in question was PBMCs, mostly from graft donor cells, obtained 360 days after TCRalphabeta/CD19-depleted stem cell transplant. The receptor set was obtained from a boy in the first two years of life who had a stem cell transplant for SCID, so the T cells may come from the graft donor.

This clonotype has a handful of counts. The V and J genes are TRBV2 and TRBJ2-3, with D possibly TRBD2 on 7 matching bases. Trimming stripped 11 bases from V and 2 bases from J, with 17 bases between. The CDR3 spans 14 residues. CDR1 SNHLY and CDR2 FYNNEI come from the germline V gene. CDR3 residues: CARGLAANTDTQYF. The CDR3 nucleotides are TGTGCCCGGGGGCTAGCGGCAAACACAGATACGCAGTATTTT.

In this sample, this clonotype turned up a few times. This chain connects TRBV11-2 to TRBJ2-1; TRBD1 matches 8 bases. The ends lost 2 bases at V and 6 bases at J; junction bases unmatched: 9. Germline V lookup: CDR1 SGHAT, CDR2 FQNNGV. The CDR3 loop spans 16 amino acids. CDR3 sequence reads: CASSLRGQGAFNEQFF. The CDR3 nucleotides are TGTGCCAGCAGCTTAAGGGGGCAGGGGGCCTTCAATGAGCAGTTCTTC.

The genes are TRBV27 and TRBJ2-7, with 7 bases aligning to TRBD1. CDR3 length: 15 residues. Germline V gene lookup returns CDR1 MNHEY and CDR2 SMNVEV (reference sequence). Trimming at V came to 5 bases and at J to 0 bases, leaving 7 bases not matched to a gene. The CDR3 DNA sequence: TGTGCCAGCAGTCCACTTCGACAGGGCTCCTACGAGCAGTACTTC. Amino acid sequence: CASSPLRQGSYEQYF.

The chain joins TRBV20-1 to TRBJ2-1, with TRBD2 matching over 11 bases. J was trimmed by 7 bases and V by 5 bases; bases with no gene match: 10. CDR1 and CDR2 from the germline V gene are DFQATT and SNEGSKA (reference sequence). This CDR3 region has 15 residues. The CDR3 sequence is CSAQNSGGAGNEQFF. The CDR3 DNA follows: TGCAGTGCTCAGAATAGCGGGGGGGCGGGAAATGAGCAGTTCTTC.

This clonotype occurred a few times. V usage is TRBV5-1 and J usage is TRBJ2-1, with 7 positions matching TRBD1. The trim removed 0 bases at V and 6 bases at J, leaving 9 bases unmatched. This CDR3 spans 16 amino acids. Germline CDR1 and CDR2: SGHRS and YFSETQ. The CDR3 reads CASSLGPGTEGNEQFF. Here the CDR3 DNA reads TGCGCCAGCAGCTTGGGCCCCGGGACAGAGGGCAATGAGCAGTTCTTC.

The chain links TRBV9 to TRBJ2-3, with 7 bases matching TRBD2. The CDR3 loop spans 16 amino acids. CDR1 SGDLS and CDR2 YYNGEE come from the germline V gene. V lost 1 base and J lost 6; bases outside the gene matches: 11. The CDR3, as DNA: TGTGCCAGCAGCGTAAGAAAGCGGGGTATCTTGGATACGCAGTATTTT. Translated: CASSVRKRGILDTQYF.

This clonotype was seen a few times. The genes are TRBV2 and TRBJ2-5, with 7 bases matching TRBD1. Trimming cost V 3 bases and J 5 bases; bases outside gene matches: 6. The CDR3 totals 14 residues. Germline values: CDR1 SNHLY, CDR2 FYNNEI. CDR3 residues: CASSDDQGEETQYF. The CDR3 region has the DNA TGTGCCAGCAGTGACGACCAGGGGGAGGAGACCCAGTACTTC.

This clonotype was recorded once. The chain recombines TRBV3-1 with TRBJ2-3, with D unresolved. Germline loops: CDR1 LGHDT, CDR2 YNNKEL (reference sequence). The CDR3 totals 14 residues. Trimming removed 5 bases at V and 7 bases at J, with 16 bases between. The CDR3 sequence is CASSTHEDGYTQYF. The CDR3 bases are TGTGCCAGCAGCACCCATGAGGACGGCTATACGCAGTATTTT.

This clonotype was picked up a small number of times. The V call is TRBV3-1, the J call TRBJ1-3; TRBD1 matches 8 bases. With 4 bases clipped from V and 0 bases from J, the junction kept 8 bases outside the gene matches. The CDR3 is 17 residues long. The germline V gene encodes CDR1 LGHDT and CDR2 YNNKEL (reference sequence). In DNA form, the CDR3 reads TGTGCCAGCAGCCTAAGGACAGGGACGATCTCTGGAAACACCATATATTTT. Its protein product is CASSLRTGTISGNTIYF.

This clonotype was seen a handful of times. The rearrangement links TRBV7-9 to TRBJ1-2; the D gene is possibly TRBD1 (5 bases). This CDR3 has 14 amino acids. Germline CDR1 and CDR2: SEHNR and FQNEAQ (reference sequence). The V and J ends lost 0 bases and 3 bases respectively, with 8 bases between them. This CDR3 is CASSLAGGYYGYTF. CDR3 bases: TGTGCCAGCAGCTTAGCGGGGGGGTACTATGGCTACACCTTC.

The chain couples TRBV5-1 to TRBJ2-7; D remains ambiguous. Per the germline V gene, CDR1 is SGHRS and CDR2 is YFSETQ. Trimming took 0 bases from V and 1 from J, leaving 11 bases between them. The CDR3 has 15 residues. Here the CDR3 reads CASSLGSRMSYEQYF. The CDR3 DNA reads TGCGCCAGCAGCTTGGGGTCTCGCATGTCCTACGAGCAGTACTTC.

The chain carries TRBV29-1 and TRBJ2-3; 12 bases are shared with TRBD1. The junction had 15 bases not matched to a gene; V was cut back by 6 bases and J by 5 bases. Per the germline V gene, CDR1 is SQVTM and CDR2 is ANQGSEA. CDR3 length: 17 amino acids. As DNA, the CDR3 is TGCAGCGTAACCGGGACAGGGGGCTATTTTTGGGTAGATACGCAGTATTTT. It translates to CSVTGTGGYFWVDTQYF.

The gene calls are TRBV12-3 or TRBV12-4 and TRBJ2-3; possible D gene TRBD1, 5 bases. The CDR3 runs 12 residues. The V end lost 7 bases, the J end lost 6 bases, and 11 bases lay between the germline ends. The CDR3 DNA follows: TGTGCCAGCACCTTAAGGGGCGATACGCAGTATTTT. Amino acid sequence: CASTLRGDTQYF.

This clonotype was observed a few times. The chain has TRBV29-1 and TRBJ2-7; D not certain. Trimming removed 6 bases at V and 3 bases at J, with 12 bases between. The CDR3 sequence is 12 residues long. Germline CDR1 reads SQVTM; CDR2 reads ANQGSEA. CDR3 residues: CSVKRDFYEQYF. The CDR3 coding sequence is TGCAGCGTCAAGAGAGACTTCTACGAGCAGTACTTC.

This clonotype turned up a few times. The rearrangement joins TRBV6-1 to TRBJ2-5, with TRBD1 matching 10 bases. Germline CDR1 reads MNHNS; CDR2 reads SASEGT. J was trimmed by 5 bases and V by 6 bases; bases with no gene match: 9. The CDR3 is 15 amino acids. For the CDR3, the DNA is TGTGCCAGCAGAACGTCGGGACAGGGGAAGGAGACCCAGTACTTC. Translated, it gives CASRTSGQGKETQYF.

The chain is built from TRBV20-1 and TRBJ1-2, with 8 bases lining up with TRBD1. The germline CDR1 and CDR2 sequences are DFQATT and SNEGSKA (reference sequence). V shed 7 bases, J shed 3 bases, and the junction held 7 bases outside the gene matches. This CDR3 region has 13 residues. CDR3 DNA sequence: TGCAGTGTACCGACAGGGGCGGACTATGGCTACACCTTC. Protein sequence: CSVPTGADYGYTF.